Below, 17 T cell receptor beta chains from the same sample are listed, as sequenced in a study of regulatory dendritic cells for organ transplantation. Allogeneic regulatory or mature dendritic cells were co-cultured for approximately 5 days with CFSE-labeled sorted T cells at 1:10. For these TCRs, the target antigens are not known. The data were produced by immunoSEQ multiplex PCR, yet TCRdb's version contains in-frame clones alone and is incomplete. Of approximately 10,000 clones listed, 60% to 75% are singletons. Sequenced: memory CD4+ T cells from blood cultured with regulatory dendritic cells. Documented subset: CD45RO+ memory T cells. The receptor source for this set is a human donor in good health.

V usage is TRBV2 and J usage is TRBJ1-5; D uncertain. The germline CDR1 and CDR2 sequences are SNHLY and FYNNEI. The CDR3 length is 12 residues. V was clipped by 7 bases and J by 5 bases, with 9 bases between them. CDR3 sequence (DNA): TGTGCCAGCACGGGTTGGGATCAGCCCCAGCATTTT. Amino acid sequence: CASTGWDQPQHF.

The chain recombines TRBV18 with TRBJ2-7; D might be TRBD1 (6 bases). V shed 0 bases and J shed 3 bases, with 12 bases lying between them. Germline-derived CDR1 and CDR2 are KGHSH and LQKENI. The CDR3 loop spans 15 amino acids. Written as DNA, the CDR3 is TGTGCCAGCTCACCACCACAGGGTCGGGGCTACGAGCAGTACTTC. Translated, it gives CASSPPQGRGYEQYF. The full variable domain, with the rest looked up from reference TRBV18 and TRBJ2-7, is NAGVMQNPRHLVRRRGQEARLRCSPMKGHSHVYWYRQLPEEGLKFMVYLQKENIIDESGMPKERFSAEFPKEGPSILRIQQVVRGDSAAYFCASSPPQGRGYEQYFGPGTRLTVT.

V and J are TRBV10-2 and TRBJ2-5; a weak D match, TRBD2 (7 bases). The CDR3 is made up of 17 amino acids. Deletions cut 1 base from V and 1 base from J, with 16 bases between. CDR1 and CDR2 from the germline V gene are WSHSY and SAAADI. The DNA of the CDR3 is TGCGCCAGCAGTGAGTGGGGGGGCAGTCCCACCCAAGAGACCCAGTACTTC. It codes for CASSEWGGSPTQETQYF.

The chain combines TRBV7-8 with TRBJ2-5, with 10 bases matching TRBD2. The CDR3 runs 16 residues. The germline gives CDR1 SGHVS, CDR2 FQNEAQ. Losses at the gene ends were 2 bases for V and 4 bases for J; bases not matched to a gene: 7. CDR3 nucleotide sequence: TGTGCCAGCAGCTTAACAAGCGGGGGGGCATTAGAGACCCAGTACTTC. It yields the protein CASSLTSGGALETQYF.

The rearrangement uses TRBV28 and TRBJ2-1; 7 bases match TRBD2. Trimming at V came to 4 bases and at J to 4 bases, leaving 13 bases not matched to a gene. This CDR3 is 17 amino acids long. Germline loops: CDR1 MDHEN, CDR2 SYDVKM. The CDR3 here is CASSSEGRGSLYNEQFF. The CDR3 DNA sequence: TGTGCCAGCAGTTCGGAGGGGCGGGGGTCCTTATACAATGAGCAGTTCTTC. Drawing the rest from reference TRBV28 and TRBJ2-1, the complete variable domain is DVKVTQSSRYLVKRTGEKVFLECVQDMDHENMFWYRQDPGLGLRLIYFSYDVKMKEKGDIPEGYSVSREKKERFSLILESASTNQTSMYLCASSSEGRGSLYNEQFFGPGTRLTVL.

The chain has TRBV5-1 and TRBJ2-3; 7 nucleotides line up with TRBD1. The junction had 14 bases not matched to a gene; V was cut back by 6 bases and J by 7 bases. This CDR3 spans 15 amino acids. The V gene's germline CDR1 is SGHRS and CDR2 YFSETQ. The CDR3 DNA reads TGCGCCAGCAAGCTTACCGGGACAGAGGGAAATACGCAGTATTTT. Protein sequence: CASKLTGTEGNTQYF.

The gene calls are TRBV6-1 and TRBJ1-5, with 7 bases lining up with TRBD1. The CDR3 is 13 residues long. CDR1 and CDR2 from the germline V gene are MNHNS and SASEGT. Trimming removed 5 bases from V and 6 bases from J; junction bases left unmatched: 4. DNA of the CDR3: TGTGCCAGCAGTAAGGACAGGACTCAGCCCCAGCATTTT. Amino acid sequence: CASSKDRTQPQHF.

With regard to this clone: One end of the junction does not line up with germline, which may come from a read error. The CDR3, as DNA: TGTGCCAGCAGCTTGACAGGGTCAAGTGGGGCCAACGTCCCGACTTTC. It specifies CASSLTGSSGANVPTF. The chain uses TRBV5-5 and TRBJ2-6; D might be TRBD1 (6 bases). Germline values: CDR1 SGHKS, CDR2 YYEKEE (reference sequence). The CDR3 has 16 amino acids.

This clone is large in the sample. The chain combines TRBV4-2 with TRBJ2-1, with TRBD2 matching 8 bases. The CDR3 sequence is 16 residues long. After removal of 3 bases from V and 9 bases from J, the junction contained 13 bases not matched to a gene. Germline V lookup: CDR1 LGHNA, CDR2 YNFKEQ. The DNA of the CDR3 is TGTGCCAGCAGCCAGTGGGCGGGGGGTGCCCCAGGTGAGCAGTTCTTC. This codes for CASSQWAGGAPGEQFF.

V and J are TRBV27 and TRBJ2-5, with 15 nucleotides matching TRBD2. The CDR3 length is 18 residues. The V segment lost 2 bases and the J segment 2 bases; nucleotides outside the gene matches: 6. CDR1 MNHEY and CDR2 SMNVEV come from the germline V gene (reference sequence). Written as DNA, the CDR3 is TGTGCCAGCAGTTTAGGACCCGGGACTAGCGGGGGGCAAGAGACCCAGTACTTC. This sequence encodes CASSLGPGTSGGQETQYF.

This clone has only a few counts. This rearrangement joins TRBV5-1 to TRBJ2-2; 10 bases agree with TRBD2. The junction had 7 bases not matched to a gene; V was cut back by 4 bases and J by 4 bases. The V gene's germline CDR1 is SGHRS and CDR2 YFSETQ. CDR3 length equals 16 residues. DNA for the CDR3: TGCGCCAGCAGCCAAGCGGGGGGGCGCCGCACCGGGGAGCTGTTTTTT. It yields the protein CASSQAGGRRTGELFF.

V usage is TRBV19 and J usage is TRBJ1-2; D gene uncertain. The CDR3 is 13 residues long. V was shortened by 0 bases and J by 4 bases, with 6 bases between the two germline ends. Germline-derived CDR1 and CDR2 are LNHDA and SQIVND (reference sequence). The CDR3 coding sequence is TGTGCCAGTAGTATAGACAGGCTCTATGGCTACACCTTC. As protein: CASSIDRLYGYTF.

In this sample, this clone turned up once. This chain links TRBV2 with TRBJ2-1; D is possibly TRBD1 (5 bases). CDR1 is SNHLY, CDR2 FYNNEI, per germline. Trimming stripped 1 base from V and 3 bases from J, with 13 bases between. This CDR3 is 16 amino acids long. The CDR3, as DNA: TGTGCCAGCAGTGAAGGGGGCAGGGTGGGCTACAATGAGCAGTTCTTC. Translated, it gives CASSEGGRVGYNEQFF.

CDR3 sequence (DNA): TGCGCCAGCAGAGGGGACAGGGGGACGAACACCGGGGAGCTGTTTTTT. Translation: CASRGDRGTNTGELFF. The chain has TRBV5-1 and TRBJ2-2, with 11 bases lining up with TRBD1. CDR1 and CDR2 (germline): SGHRS, YFSETQ. V shed 5 bases, J shed 0 bases, and the junction held 3 bases outside the gene matches. The CDR3 totals 16 residues.

This chain joins TRBV28 and TRBJ1-1, with 12 bases matching TRBD1. The CDR3 has 14 amino acids. Germline-derived CDR1 and CDR2 are MDHEN and SYDVKM. Trimming cost V 7 bases and J 6 bases; bases outside gene matches: 6. In DNA, the CDR3 is TGTGCCAGCACGGGACAGGGGGCGTCAGCTGAAGCTTTCTTT. Translating gives CASTGQGASAEAFF.

This clone was recorded a few times. The V call is TRBV11-2, the J call TRBJ1-3; 9 nucleotides align to TRBD1. V shed 4 bases and J 8 bases; nucleotides not matched to a gene: 6. The germline V gene encodes CDR1 SGHAT and CDR2 FQNNGV. The length of the CDR3 is 14 residues. CDR3 loop: CASSSPGQGDTIYF. CDR3 DNA sequence: TGTGCCAGCAGCTCGCCGGGACAGGGAGACACCATATATTTT.

This chain joins TRBV5-4 and TRBJ2-7; TRBD2 matches 9 bases. The ends lost 4 bases at V and 2 bases at J; junction bases unmatched: 10. Looked up from germline, CDR1 is SGHNT and CDR2 is YYREEE (reference sequence). The CDR3 is 16 residues long. The CDR3, as DNA: TGTGCCAGCAGCCCCGATCCGGGACTAGCCGCCTACGAGCAGTACTTC. Protein product: CASSPDPGLAAYEQYF.